Presented here are 30 T cell receptor beta chains from one specimen sequenced in a study of circulating CD8 cells and anti-PD-1 response in melanoma. Using approximately 15 ng of total RNA, TCR libraries were made with the QIAseq Immune Repertoire TCR panel. From the reads, TCRdb called clonotypes with MiXCR, one entry per CDR3 protein. The sample holds around 710 distinct CDR3 sequences, about 8.1% seen once. Sorting of live CD3+CD8+TCRalphabeta+ cells by PD-1 and/or TIGIT gave four subsets. Sequences were derived from CD8+ T cells from PBMCs, sampled at baseline or after one month of anti-PD-1 therapy (not recorded which). Source of these receptors: a human donor with melanoma.

This clonotype qualifies as medium-sized. V usage is TRBV25-1 and J usage is TRBJ2-2; D gene uncertain. Trimming took 3 bases from V and 6 from J, leaving 11 bases between them. The CDR3 is made up of 14 amino acids. In germline, CDR1 is MGHDK, CDR2 SYGVNS. CDR3 coding DNA: TGTGCCAGCAGTGACGTTCGGGTCGCCGGGGAGCTGTTTTTT. Translated: CASSDVRVAGELFF.

This clonotype ranks as large. This chain joins TRBV5-5 and TRBJ1-5; D is unclear. V lost 4 bases and J 5 bases, leaving 16 bases between the germline ends. Per the germline V gene, CDR1 is SGHKS and CDR2 is YYEKEE (reference sequence). CDR3 length equals 15 residues. As DNA, the CDR3 is TGTGCCAGCAGCCCTAAAAGGTTCTTCGATCAGCCCCAGCATTTT. Translated: CASSPKRFFDQPQHF.

Worth noting for this clonotype: One end of the junction is discordant with germline, which a read error may explain. V usage is TRBV2 and J usage is TRBJ1-4; unclear D gene. Germline CDR1 and CDR2: SNHLY and FYNNEI. The length of the CDR3 is 16 residues. CDR3 protein: CASSEEAGEVNEKLLF. In nucleotides, the CDR3 is TGTGCCAGCAGTGAGGAGGCCGGAGAAGTTAATGAAAAACTGCTTTTT.

In this sample, this clonotype is large (0.1 to 1%). The chain recombines TRBV19 with TRBJ1-1; D uncertain. The ends were cut back, 2 bases at V and 2 bases at J, with 6 bases in the middle. In germline, CDR1 is LNHDA, CDR2 SQIVND (reference sequence). The CDR3 totals 13 residues. CDR3 bases: TGTGCCAGTAGTATATCCCACAACACTGAAGCTTTCTTT. It is translated as CASSISHNTEAFF.

This clonotype was picked up a small number of times. The chain combines TRBV19 with TRBJ1-1; a weak D match, TRBD1 (6 bases). V lost 4 bases and J 2 bases, leaving 8 bases between the germline ends. From germline, CDR1 is LNHDA and CDR2 SQIVND (reference sequence). This CDR3 is built from 13 residues. In DNA form, the CDR3 reads TGTGCCAGTAGTACACAGGGAAACACTGAAGCTTTCTTT. It yields the protein CASSTQGNTEAFF.

Relative to its sample, this clonotype is large. The chain uses TRBV2 and TRBJ2-2, with D tentatively TRBD1 (7 bases). V gave up 4 bases and J gave up 1 base, with 10 bases separating them. Germline values: CDR1 SNHLY, CDR2 FYNNEI. The CDR3 is made up of 15 amino acids. The CDR3 here is CASSGGTVNTGELFF. As DNA, the CDR3 is TGTGCCAGCAGTGGCGGGACAGTGAACACCGGGGAGCTGTTTTTT.

V gene TRBV19 combines with J gene TRBJ2-3, with TRBD2 identical over 7 bases. The V and J ends lost 3 bases and 2 bases, in that order; junction bases with no gene match: 8. Germline V gives CDR1 LNHDA, CDR2 SQIVND (reference sequence). The CDR3 extends over 16 amino acids. The CDR3 sequence: CASSMFTTSDTDTQYF. The CDR3 DNA follows: TGTGCCAGTAGTATGTTTACTACTAGCGACACAGATACGCAGTATTTT.

A few counts support this clonotype. This chain uses TRBV27 with TRBJ2-7; 7 positions match TRBD1. The germline gives CDR1 MNHEY, CDR2 SMNVEV (reference sequence). The V and J ends lost 7 bases and 5 bases, in that order; junction bases with no gene match: 14. This CDR3 contains 15 residues. CDR3 sequence: CASTRQGIGPNEQYF. CDR3 DNA sequence: TGTGCCAGCACCCGACAGGGTATTGGGCCCAACGAGCAGTACTTC.

The chain links TRBV28 to TRBJ2-1; the D is unclear. The CDR3 is 10 residues long. V was clipped by 3 bases and J by 10 bases, with 4 bases between them. Germline CDR1 and CDR2: MDHEN and SYDVKM. CDR3 region: CASSFREQFF. Written as DNA, the CDR3 is TGTGCCAGCAGTTTCCGGGAGCAGTTCTTC.

This clonotype is labeled as medium-sized. V and J are TRBV6-2 or TRBV6-3 and TRBJ2-2; D might be TRBD2 (5 bases). The V gene's germline CDR1 is MNHEY and CDR2 SVGEGT. Trimming left V 7 bases short and J 5 bases short, with 14 bases between. The CDR3 consists of 14 residues. Written as DNA, the CDR3 is TGTGCCAGCACCCCCCGGACTGAGACCGGGGAGCTGTTTTTT. Protein: CASTPRTETGELFF.

Worth noting for this clonotype: This may stem from a read error, because a much larger clone lies one nucleotide away. This chain uses TRBV11-2 with TRBJ1-1, with a tentative D call TRBD1 (5 bases). V lost 1 base and J lost 4, with 16 bases in between. This CDR3 has 16 residues. CDR1 is SGHAT, CDR2 FQNNGV, per germline. CDR3 sequence: CASSLVAGLSLTEAFF. The CDR3 nucleotides are TGTGCCAGCAGCTTAGTGGCGGGGCTGTCTCTCACTGAAGCTTTCTTT.

J is TRBJ2-1 and V is TRBV4-2; weak D call: TRBD1 (6 bases). The germline V gene encodes CDR1 LGHNA and CDR2 YNFKEQ. The CDR3 has 18 amino acids. Trimming removed 0 bases at V and 4 bases at J, with 19 bases between. CDR3 sequence (DNA): TGTGCCAGCAGCCAAGACGGGCTCGCAGGGGAAGCATACAATGAGCAGTTCTTC. It yields the protein CASSQDGLAGEAYNEQFF.

With respect to this clonotype: One end of the junction varies from germline; a read error may be responsible. The chain carries TRBV19 and TRBJ2-1; 15 bases map to TRBD2. From germline, CDR1 is LNHDA and CDR2 SQIVND (reference sequence). The CDR3 spans 16 residues. Written as DNA, the CDR3 is TGTGCCAGTAGCACAGGACTAGCGGGGGGGCGAAATGAGCAGCTCTTC. Translated, it gives CASSTGLAGGRNEQLF.

In its sample, this clonotype ranks as medium-sized. The V call is TRBV29-1, the J call TRBJ1-4, with D possibly TRBD1 on 5 matching bases. There are 13 residues in the CDR3. CDR1 and CDR2 (germline): SQVTM, ANQGSEA. V lost 6 bases, J lost 1 base, and 9 bases lay in between. CDR3 nucleotides: TGCAGCGTGAACCAGGGAACTAATGAAAAACTGTTTTTT. This gives the protein CSVNQGTNEKLFF.

This clonotype qualifies as medium-sized. The junction does not match germline at one end; this may be a read error. The rearrangement joins TRBV28 to TRBJ2-6, with D possibly TRBD1 on 6 matching bases. Per the germline V gene, CDR1 is MDHEN and CDR2 is SYDVKM. This CDR3 contains 16 residues. CDR3 DNA sequence: TGTGCCAGCAGCGCTGGACAGCCCTCTGGGGCCAACGTCCAGACTTTC. It encodes CASSAGQPSGANVQTF.

This clonotype is large in the sample. The chain employs TRBV24-1 and TRBJ2-7; D is unresolved. Trimming took off 5 bases at V and 5 bases at J, with 12 bases between the two ends. This CDR3 contains 13 residues. Germline V CDR1 and CDR2: KGHDR, SFDVKD. The CDR3 region has the DNA TGTGCCACCAGTGGGGGTTCTGACGACGAGCAGTACTTC. It specifies CATSGGSDDEQYF.

This clonotype came up a few times. The CDR3 nucleotides read TGTGCCAGCAGTTTGCCCGGGAGCTCCTACGAGCAGTACTTC. Amino acid sequence: CASSLPGSSYEQYF. The V and J genes are TRBV28 and TRBJ2-7; weak D call: TRBD2 (6 bases). The CDR3 runs to 14 residues. V dropped 3 bases and J dropped 0 bases, with 9 bases sitting between them. CDR1 and CDR2 (germline): MDHEN, SYDVKM.

The V and J genes are TRBV29-1 and TRBJ1-2; tentative D call: TRBD1 (6 bases). The length of the CDR3 is 11 residues. CDR1 is SQVTM and CDR2 is ANQGSEA in the germline V gene. V lost 6 bases to trimming and J lost 6 bases, with 11 bases between them. CDR3 residues: CSVGGGHGYTF. For the CDR3, the DNA is TGCAGCGTCGGTGGGGGCCATGGCTACACCTTC.

As for this clonotype: Possible read error: a much larger clone is one base away. The V call is TRBV7-2, the J call TRBJ1-3; 8 nucleotides match TRBD1. The ends lost 3 bases at V and 8 bases at J; junction bases unmatched: 3. Germline CDR1 is SGHTA and CDR2 is FQGNSA. CDR3 size: 13 residues. The CDR3 nucleotides read TGTGCCAGCAGCTTTGGACAGGGATACACCATATATTTT. This encodes CASSFGQGYTIYF.

By sample fraction, this clonotype is medium-sized. This chain connects TRBV29-1 to TRBJ2-2, with D perhaps TRBD1 or TRBD2 (6 bases each). V was pared by 7 bases and J by 1 base, with 13 bases between. The germline gives CDR1 SQVTM, CDR2 ANQGSEA. The CDR3 consists of 14 residues. CDR3 DNA sequence: TGCAGCGCCGAACAGGGACTGAACACCGGGGAGCTGTTTTTT. Protein: CSAEQGLNTGELFF.

This clonotype is classed as large. The chain is built from TRBV14 and TRBJ2-7, with D hard to call. From germline, CDR1 is SGHDN and CDR2 FVKESK. The CDR3 extends over 11 amino acids. The germline V and J ends were trimmed by 1 base and 3 bases, with 1 base remaining between them. CDR3 loop: CASSQGYEQYF. CDR3 nucleotides: TGTGCCAGCAGCCAAGGCTACGAGCAGTACTTC.

This chain joins TRBV11-2 and TRBJ2-2; D is perhaps TRBD2 (6 bases). The CDR3 is 13 amino acids. V shed 5 bases and J shed 5 bases, with 9 bases lying between them. Germline lookup yields CDR1 SGHAT and CDR2 FQNNGV. The CDR3 DNA is TGTGCCAGCAGCGAAGGACTAACCGGGGAGCTGTTTTTT. It specifies CASSEGLTGELFF. The full variable domain, in which reference TRBV11-2 and TRBJ2-2 provide the parts outside the CDR3, is EAGVAQSPRYKIIEKRQSVAFWCNPISGHATLYWYQQILGQGPKLLIQFQNNGVVDDSQLPKDRFSAERLKGVDSTLKIQPAKLEDSAVYLCASSEGLTGELFFGEGSRLTVL.

By proportion, this clonotype is large. The chain is built from TRBV9 and TRBJ2-3; D may be TRBD2 (6 bases). The CDR3 consists of 13 residues. Trimming left V 7 bases short and J 6 bases short, with 15 bases between. The V gene's germline CDR1 is SGDLS and CDR2 YYNGEE. The CDR3 reads CASDSSGGDTQYF. The CDR3 DNA follows: TGTGCCAGCGATTCTTCTGGGGGGGATACGCAGTATTTT.

In its sample, this clonotype ranks as medium-sized. The gene calls are TRBV20-1 and TRBJ2-1; 8 positions agree with TRBD2. The J segment lost 4 bases and the V segment lost 6 bases, leaving 8 bases of the junction unmatched. This CDR3 has 14 residues. Germline V gene lookup returns CDR1 DFQATT and CDR2 SNEGSKA (reference sequence). CDR3 nucleotides: TGCAGTGCAACCCCCGGGGGGGGATACAATGAGCAGTTCTTC. Protein product: CSATPGGGYNEQFF.

This clonotype is medium-sized in the sample. The CDR3 loop is CASSMDRASTDTQYF. The CDR3 nucleotides are TGTGCCAGTAGTATGGACAGGGCTAGCACAGATACGCAGTATTTT. J is TRBJ2-3 and V is TRBV19, with 8 nucleotides matching TRBD1. The CDR3 totals 15 residues. Germline V CDR1 and CDR2: LNHDA, SQIVND (reference sequence). V was pared by 3 bases and J by 0 bases, with 2 bases of the junction left unmatched.

With respect to this clonotype: It differs at one base from a far larger clone, so likely a read error. This likely comes from a read error, as the CDR3 has no conserved phenylalanine or tryptophan at its end. The chain couples TRBV28 to TRBJ2-1, with D uncertain. Germline CDR1 reads MDHEN; CDR2 reads SYDVKM. The CDR3 extends over 12 amino acids. V shed 4 bases and J shed 5 bases, with 6 bases lying between them. This CDR3 reads CASSSTDNEQFS. For the CDR3, the DNA is TGTGCCAGCAGTTCCACAGACAATGAGCAGTTCTCC.

The gene calls are TRBV25-1 and TRBJ2-3; D perhaps matches TRBD1 (6 bases). Trimming took 5 bases from V and 7 from J, leaving 16 bases between them. The V gene's germline CDR1 is MGHDK and CDR2 SYGVNS. CDR3 length equals 14 residues. DNA for the CDR3: TGTGCCAGCAGTTCTTACCGGGACACCAATACGCAGTATTTT. It codes for CASSSYRDTNTQYF.

This clonotype is termed large. The chain uses TRBV28 and TRBJ2-3, with 7 bases matching TRBD2. J lost 1 base, V lost 3 bases, and 1 base had no gene match. CDR1 MDHEN and CDR2 SYDVKM come from the germline V gene. The CDR3 has 14 residues. The CDR3 bases are TGTGCCAGCAGTTTCCTAGCGGGCACAGATACGCAGTATTTT. Residues: CASSFLAGTDTQYF. The full variable domain, its missing parts supplied by reference TRBV28 and TRBJ2-3, is DVKVTQSSRYLVKRTGEKVFLECVQDMDHENMFWYRQDPGLGLRLIYFSYDVKMKEKGDIPEGYSVSREKKERFSLILESASTNQTSMYLCASSFLAGTDTQYFGPGTRLTVL.

By share, this clonotype ranks as large. The chain has TRBV19 and TRBJ2-7, with 14 bases lining up with TRBD2. The V segment lost 4 bases and the J segment 0 bases; nucleotides outside the gene matches: 11. This CDR3 region has 19 residues. CDR1 and CDR2 from the germline V gene are LNHDA and SQIVND (reference sequence). CDR3 sequence (DNA): TGTGCCAGTAGTACACCTTTTGGGACTAGCGGGGGAAGCTCCTACGAGCAGTACTTC. It specifies CASSTPFGTSGGSSYEQYF.

This clonotype counts as medium-sized (0.01 to 0.1%). The chain carries TRBV6-1 and TRBJ2-4; 12 bases map to TRBD2. Germline CDR1 is MNHNS and CDR2 is SASEGT. V shed 2 bases and J 4 bases; nucleotides not matched to a gene: 0. This CDR3 comprises 15 residues. The CDR3 DNA sequence: TGTGCCAGCAGTGAACTAGCGGGGGGGAAAAACATTCAGTACTTC. Amino acids: CASSELAGGKNIQYF.